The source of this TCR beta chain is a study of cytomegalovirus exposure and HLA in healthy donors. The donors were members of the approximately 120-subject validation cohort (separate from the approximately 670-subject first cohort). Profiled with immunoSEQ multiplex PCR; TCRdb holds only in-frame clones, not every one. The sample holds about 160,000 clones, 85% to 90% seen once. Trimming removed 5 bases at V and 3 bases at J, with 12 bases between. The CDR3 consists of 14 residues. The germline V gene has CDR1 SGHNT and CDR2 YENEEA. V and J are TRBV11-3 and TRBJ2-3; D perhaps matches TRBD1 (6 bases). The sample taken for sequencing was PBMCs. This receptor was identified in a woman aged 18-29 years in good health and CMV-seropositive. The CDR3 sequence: CASSPGQSTDTQYF. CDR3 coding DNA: TGTGCCAGCAGCCCCGGACAGAGTACAGATACGCAGTATTTT.